The 13 T cell receptor beta chains given below trace back to one sample, sequenced in a study of T cell clones after liver transplantation. Sequencing used immunoSEQ multiplex PCR; TCRdb keeps in-frame clones, though not all of them. This sample has tens of thousands of clones, with roughly 90% found just once. The starting material was CD4+ T cells from blood, obtained before liver transplant. The receptors derive from a human donor who received a liver transplant.

This rearrangement joins TRBV23-1 to TRBJ1-1, with unresolved D. TRBV23-1 falls under the ORF class, with uncertain function. This CDR3 has 14 residues. V gave up 0 bases and J gave up 3 bases, with 8 bases separating them. The DNA of the CDR3 is TGCGCCAGCAGTCAATCGGAGAGGTACACTGAAGCTTTCTTT. Encoded protein: CASSQSERYTEAFF.

This chain's CDR3 is CASSPGLAGYNEQFF. CDR3 nucleotide sequence: TGCGCCAGCAGCCCGGGACTAGCGGGGTACAATGAGCAGTTCTTC. J is TRBJ2-1 and V is TRBV5-1; 13 nucleotides match TRBD2. V shed 4 bases, J shed 4 bases, and the junction held 2 bases outside the gene matches. CDR1 is SGHRS, CDR2 YFSETQ, per germline. The CDR3 runs 15 residues.

The J gene is TRBJ2-7, the V gene TRBV5-6; 8 positions agree with TRBD2. Germline CDR1 SGHDT, CDR2 YYEEEE. The V segment lost 1 base and the J segment 4 bases; nucleotides outside the gene matches: 4. This CDR3 is built from 14 residues. The CDR3 here is CASSLPGGTYEQYF. For the CDR3, the DNA is TGTGCCAGCAGCTTGCCGGGAGGGACTTACGAGCAGTACTTC.

As DNA, the CDR3 is TGTGCCAGCAGCTTTGGGGGTCGCAGTAGCTCCTACAATGAGCAGTTCTTC. It yields the protein CASSFGGRSSSYNEQFF. This sequence joins TRBV11-1 and TRBJ2-1; either TRBD1 or TRBD2 may supply D (5 bases each). Germline V gene sequence: CDR1 SGHAT, CDR2 FQDESV (reference sequence). V gave up 3 bases and J gave up 0 bases, with 15 bases separating them. CDR3 length equals 17 residues.

The chain recombines TRBV7-3 with TRBJ1-1, with D uncertain. CDR3 length: 13 residues. V lost 4 bases to trimming and J lost 8 bases, with 14 bases between them. The germline V gene encodes CDR1 SGHTA and CDR2 FQGTGA. The CDR3 sequence is CASSSRRSEEAFF. The CDR3 DNA reads TGTGCCAGCAGCTCCCGTAGGTCAGAGGAAGCTTTCTTT.

This sequence joins TRBV7-2 and TRBJ2-1; the match to TRBD2 covers 11 bases. The CDR3 has 19 amino acids. From germline, CDR1 is SGHTA and CDR2 FQGNSA. After removal of 5 bases from V and 0 bases from J, the junction contained 12 bases not matched to a gene. The CDR3 DNA reads as TGTGCCAGCAGCCGACCTAGCGGGAGGTCCAGGGGCTCCTACAATGAGCAGTTCTTC. Residues: CASSRPSGRSRGSYNEQFF.

V is TRBV7-2 and J is TRBJ1-1; D gene unclear. Looked up from germline, CDR1 is SGHTA and CDR2 is FQGNSA. The CDR3 contains 16 residues. The V end lost 1 base, the J end lost 3 bases, and 15 bases lay between the germline ends. DNA of the CDR3: TGTGCCAGCAGCTTAGAAGGTCGGGGAAGGGACACTGAAGCTTTCTTT. It translates to CASSLEGRGRDTEAFF. Supplemented by reference TRBV7-2 and TRBJ1-1, the full variable domain reads GAGVSQSPSNKVTEKGKDVELRCDPISGHTALYWYRQSLGQGLEFLIYFQGNSAPDKSGLPSDRFSAERTGGSVSTLTIQRTQQEDSAVYLCASSLEGRGRDTEAFFGQGTRLTVV.

A note on this clone: At the DNA level, this CDR3 is encoded by other sequences in the same sample as well. The gene calls are TRBV7-9 and TRBJ2-7; TRBD2 matches 10 bases. The V segment lost 6 bases and the J segment 3 bases; nucleotides outside the gene matches: 5. CDR3 length: 14 residues. Germline CDR1 is SEHNR and CDR2 is FQNEAQ (reference sequence). The CDR3 region has the DNA TGTGCCAGCAGTCCACCTAGCGGGAGCTACGAGCAGTACTTC. Amino acid sequence: CASSPPSGSYEQYF. The full variable domain, in which reference TRBV7-9 and TRBJ2-7 provide the parts outside the CDR3, is DTGVSQNPRHKITKRGQNVTFRCDPISEHNRLYWYRQTLGQGPEFLTYFQNEAQLEKSRLLSDRFSAERPKGSFSTLEIQRTEQGDSAMYLCASSPPSGSYEQYFGPGTRLTVT.

The chain joins TRBV6-5 to TRBJ2-1; 10 nucleotides agree with TRBD1. The germline V gene has CDR1 MNHEY and CDR2 SVGAGI. V dropped 8 bases and J dropped 8; count of bases not matched to a gene: 9. This CDR3 comprises 14 residues. The chain's CDR3 is CASSGTGVWDEQFF. CDR3 in DNA: TGTGCCAGCTCCGGGACAGGGGTTTGGGATGAGCAGTTCTTC.

The V call is TRBV7-6, the J call TRBJ1-3, with D possibly matching TRBD1 (6 bases). Germline V gene data show CDR1 as SGHVS and CDR2 as FNYEAQ. The CDR3 consists of 14 residues. V shed 2 bases and J shed 4 bases, with 9 bases lying between them. In nucleotides, the CDR3 is TGTGCCAGCAGCTTAACAGGGAACGGAAACACCATATATTTT. It encodes CASSLTGNGNTIYF.

J is TRBJ1-1 and V is TRBV6-1, with TRBD1 matching over 7 bases. The CDR3 is 15 amino acids. Germline CDR1 is MNHNS and CDR2 is SASEGT. V shed 2 bases and J 3 bases; nucleotides not matched to a gene: 6. The CDR3 is CASSERETGYTEAFF. CDR3 DNA: TGTGCCAGCAGTGAAAGGGAGACAGGGTACACTGAAGCTTTCTTT.

With respect to this clone: The same CDR3 can be traced to other DNA sequences in this sample. This chain joins TRBV29-1 and TRBJ2-1; D not resolved. CDR1 and CDR2 from the germline V gene are SQVTM and ANQGSEA. The CDR3 extends over 14 amino acids. V was shortened by 5 bases and J by 3 bases, with 14 bases between the two germline ends. The CDR3 bases are TGCAGCGTTCCGACCCCGGGTGGCTACAATGAGCAGTTCTTC. Encoded protein: CSVPTPGGYNEQFF.

The rearrangement joins TRBV5-1 to TRBJ2-7, with D unresolved. Germline assignment: CDR1 SGHRS and CDR2 YFSETQ. The CDR3 has 14 amino acids. The ends were cut back, 0 bases at V and 0 bases at J, with 7 bases in the middle. CDR3 sequence reads: CASSLADASYEQYF. Written as DNA, the CDR3 is TGCGCCAGCAGCTTGGCGGACGCCTCCTACGAGCAGTACTTC.